This is a list of T cell receptor beta chains from one sample in a study of T cell responses to AZD1222 COVID-19 vaccine. This table comes from immunoSEQ multiplex PCR, and its TCRdb copy is limited to in-frame clones, with some not included. The sample holds 65,000 to 100,000 clones, approximately 90% seen once. Source: peripheral blood, taken 28 days after the second AZD1222 dose. These receptors were obtained from an adult who received the AZD1222 COVID-19 vaccine. The CDR3 runs from the conserved cysteine through the conserved F or W. D genes are given only for firm matches. Size values are once, few and many counts, or a class for expanded clones, and some rows have none.

- | TRBJ2-7 | TRBV12-3/TRBV12-4 | - | CASSFGGYEQYF | TGTGCCAGCAGTTTTGGGGGCTACGAGCAGTACTTC
- | TRBJ2-5 | TRBV24-1 | - | CATSDSGGDITETQYF | TGTGCCACCAGTGATTCTGGGGGAGATATCACGGAGACCCAGTACTTC
- | TRBJ1-2 | TRBV19 | - | CASTDTRIGYTF | TGTGCCAGTACCGATACCAGGATTGGCTACACCTTC
- | TRBJ2-2 | TRBV12-3/TRBV12-4 | - | CASSLYPGGELFF | TGTGCCAGCAGTTTATACCCGGGCGGGGAGCTGTTTTTT
- | TRBJ2-7 | TRBV30 | TRBD2 | CASTGLAPYEQYF | TGTGCCTCAACGGGACTAGCGCCTTACGAGCAGTACTTC
- | TRBJ2-1 | TRBV7-2 | TRBD2 | CASSYDSGRGDEQFF | TGTGCCAGCAGCTATGATAGCGGGAGAGGGGATGAGCAGTTCTTC
- | TRBJ2-7 | TRBV7-2 | TRBD2 | CASSLAASGSYEQYF | TGTGCCAGCAGCTTAGCGGCTAGCGGGAGTTACGAGCAGTACTTC
- | TRBJ1-3 | TRBV30 | TRBD1 | CAWSARTGKNTIYF | TGTGCCTGGAGTGCCAGGACAGGGAAAAACACCATATATTTT
- | TRBJ1-2 | TRBV28 | TRBD1 | CASFGQGQGTYGYTF | TGTGCCAGCTTTGGACAGGGCCAAGGAACTTATGGCTACACCTTC
once | TRBJ1-1 | TRBV5-1 | TRBD1 | CASGQTGLNTEAFF | TGCGCCAGCGGACAGACAGGGTTGAACACTGAAGCTTTCTTT
once | TRBJ2-6 | TRBV6-2/TRBV6-3 | - | CASSYGRISPSGANVLTF | TGTGCCAGCAGTTACGGTCGTATTTCTCCCTCTGGGGCCAACGTCCTGACTTTC
- | TRBJ2-7 | TRBV12-3/TRBV12-4 | - | CASRGVSYEQYF | TGTGCCAGCCGTGGTGTATCCTACGAGCAGTACTTC
- | TRBJ2-5 | TRBV28 | - | CASSLLVKRETQYF | TGTGCCAGCAGTTTACTGGTTAAGAGGGAGACCCAGTACTTC
- | TRBJ1-1 | TRBV19 | - | CASSPAPQGNTEAFF | TGTGCCAGTAGCCCGGCACCACAGGGGAACACTGAAGCTTTCTTT
- | TRBJ1-6 | TRBV16 | - | CASSPGNSPLHF | TGTGCCAGCAGCCCAGGGAATTCACCCCTCCACTTT